This T cell receptor (beta chain) comes out of a study of blood T cell repertoires in COVID-19. In the source study's methods: By means of reference gene primer amplification, nucleated cell counts were estimated. Profiled with immunoSEQ multiplex PCR; TCRdb holds only in-frame clones, not every one. V and J calls and clone size are given by that table; D and trimming were obtained from the DNA. The sample has about 330,000 clones, under 95% seen once. Clinical histories supplied by participants themselves formed the basis of cohort assignment. After removal of 8 bases from V and 9 bases from J, the junction contained 13 bases not matched to a gene. The CDR3 has 14 residues. Looked up from germline, CDR1 is MDHEN and CDR2 is SYDVKM.

This TCR was sampled from a young woman who had recovered from COVID-19. Sequenced material: PBMCs or T cells enriched from blood (not recorded which). The genes are TRBV28 and TRBJ2-1; 7 nucleotides align to TRBD2. CDR3 coding DNA: TGTGCCAGCCGCGCCCGGGACTATTGGCTTGAGCAGTTCTTC. Amino acids: CASRARDYWLEQFF.